A single sample gave rise to the 7 T cell receptor beta chains below, sequenced in a study of blood T cell repertoires in COVID-19. Profiling relied on immunoSEQ multiplex PCR, and the TCRdb table lists in-frame clones only, not all of them. The repertoire consists of approximately 220,000 clones, with about nine tenths occurring once and the leading ten covering approximately 0.66%. The sequencing sample was made of peripheral blood. The receptors derive from a man in his forties or fifties with acute or convalescent COVID-19.

The V and J genes are TRBV27 and TRBJ2-7, with a tentative D call TRBD2 (6 bases). In germline, CDR1 is MNHEY, CDR2 SMNVEV (reference sequence). The CDR3 has 15 residues. The V and J ends lost 0 bases and 2 bases respectively, with 11 bases between them. CDR3 DNA sequence: TGTGCCAGCAGTTTATCGTGGGAGGCCGCCTACGAGCAGTACTTC. Translation gives CASSLSWEAAYEQYF.

The count of this clone is one. The gene calls are TRBV6-5 and TRBJ2-7, with 7 bases lining up with TRBD1. Germline V gives CDR1 MNHEY, CDR2 SVGAGI. J was trimmed by 0 bases and V by 6 bases; bases with no gene match: 8. The CDR3 loop spans 15 amino acids. The CDR3 loop reads CASRRSRQGSYEQYF. DNA of the CDR3: TGTGCCAGCAGGAGAAGCCGACAGGGCTCCTACGAGCAGTACTTC.

The chain is built from TRBV4-1 and TRBJ1-1, with 7 bases that match TRBD1. The germline V gene has CDR1 MGHRA and CDR2 YSYEKL. CDR3 size: 14 residues. With V trimmed by 4 bases and J by 2 bases, 4 bases remained unmatched. The CDR3 nucleotides read TGCGCCAGCAGCCCCGGGACAGTAAACACTGAAGCTTTCTTT. It yields the protein CASSPGTVNTEAFF.

Note on this clone: Different DNA sequences within this sample yield the same CDR3. This chain links TRBV11-2 with TRBJ2-7; maybe TRBD1 (6 bases). V was trimmed by 2 bases and J by 1 base, leaving 9 bases between them. Germline V gene sequence: CDR1 SGHAT, CDR2 FQNNGV. The CDR3 length is 14 residues. CDR3 residues: CASSLTGSSYEQYF. The CDR3 bases are TGTGCCAGCAGCTTAACAGGGTCGTCCTACGAGCAGTACTTC.

The V and J genes are TRBV28 and TRBJ1-2, with TRBD1 matching 8 bases. The germline V gene encodes CDR1 MDHEN and CDR2 SYDVKM. The CDR3 extends over 13 amino acids. Germline trimming cut 4 bases from V and 4 bases from J; bases unmatched to any gene: 2. The CDR3 DNA reads as TGTGCCAGCAGTTCCACAGGGGGCTATGGCTACACCTTC. Protein sequence: CASSSTGGYGYTF.

The genes are TRBV24-1 and TRBJ2-5; D perhaps matches TRBD1 (6 bases). The CDR3 extends over 16 amino acids. Germline V gives CDR1 KGHDR, CDR2 SFDVKD. Trimming left V 4 bases short and J 2 bases short, with 16 bases between. CDR3 protein: CATSDHPGQNQETQYF. The CDR3 DNA reads TGTGCCACCAGTGACCACCCAGGACAGAATCAAGAGACCCAGTACTTC.

J is TRBJ1-4 and V is TRBV7-2; perhaps TRBD1 as D (6 bases). The CDR3 runs 15 residues. The ends were cut back, 5 bases at V and 2 bases at J, with 12 bases in the middle. From germline, CDR1 is SGHTA and CDR2 FQGNSA. This chain's CDR3 is CASSRPTGTNEKLFF. In DNA form, the CDR3 reads TGTGCCAGCAGCCGTCCTACAGGGACTAATGAAAAACTGTTTTTT. The complete variable domain, with remaining parts taken from reference TRBV7-2 and TRBJ1-4, reads GAGVSQSPSNKVTEKGKDVELRCDPISGHTALYWYRQSLGQGLEFLIYFQGNSAPDKSGLPSDRFSAERTGGSVSTLTIQRTQQEDSAVYLCASSRPTGTNEKLFFGSGTQLSVL.